These 21 T cell receptor beta chains came from one sample sequenced in a study of identifying expanded T cells in peripheral blood (dated by TCRdb to the late 2010s). Receptor libraries were prepared by the immunoSEQ multiplex PCR assay. Imported from immuneACCESS, the table was reduced by TCRdb to in-frame sequences with V and J called. These copies leave out some clones; in studies compared against another copy, an unresolved V gene accounts for under half, and the cause of the remainder is not known. In all, the sample holds about 86,000 clones, and 80% to 90% of those were seen once. The ten largest make up 4% to 5.5% of the sample. Sequencing was done on a sample of blood. The receptor set was obtained from a person aged 18 to 70 in good health.

This clone was found once. V usage is TRBV27 and J usage is TRBJ1-6, with a weak D call TRBD1 (5 bases). Germline CDR1 is MNHEY and CDR2 is SMNVEV (reference sequence). The CDR3 totals 14 residues. V was trimmed by 6 bases and J by 7 bases, leaving 13 bases between them. The CDR3 sequence: CASRGRVYNSPLHF. Here the CDR3 DNA reads TGTGCCAGCAGGGGGCGGGTCTACAATTCACCCCTCCACTTT.

This chain connects TRBV7-9 to TRBJ1-1; D ambiguous. V was trimmed by 2 bases and J by 1 base, leaving 8 bases between them. The CDR3 runs 14 residues. Germline assignment: CDR1 SEHNR and CDR2 FQNEAQ (reference sequence). The CDR3: CASSLFVWNTEAFF. The CDR3 DNA sequence: TGTGCCAGCAGCTTATTCGTTTGGAACACTGAAGCTTTCTTT.

The J gene is TRBJ1-1, the V gene TRBV5-4; D might be TRBD1 (5 bases). From germline, CDR1 is SGHNT and CDR2 YYREEE (reference sequence). Trimming cost V 5 bases and J 8 bases, with 16 bases left between them. This CDR3 contains 13 residues. DNA of the CDR3: TGTGCCAGCAGGACGGACACGCAAAGGGAAGCTTTCTTT. Its translation: CASRTDTQREAFF.

The chain has TRBV10-3 and TRBJ2-5; TRBD1 matches 8 bases. This CDR3 is built from 17 residues. Unmatched junction bases numbered 16, after V lost 6 bases and J lost 4 bases. The germline V gene has CDR1 ENHRY and CDR2 SYGVKD. The CDR3: CAISGRATGGEGETQYF. CDR3 bases: TGTGCCATCAGCGGGCGGGCTACAGGGGGAGAAGGAGAGACCCAGTACTTC.

Notes on this clone: Other DNA sequences within the sample encode an identical CDR3. The chain joins TRBV7-2 to TRBJ1-1; weak D call: TRBD1 (5 bases). The germline gives CDR1 SGHTA, CDR2 FQGNSA. The CDR3 is 13 residues long. With 5 bases removed from V and 0 bases from J, the gap between germline ends came to 7 bases. The CDR3 loop is CASSLQVNTEAFF. Written as DNA, the CDR3 is TGTGCCAGCAGCCTACAGGTGAACACTGAAGCTTTCTTT.

This chain uses TRBV2 with TRBJ1-6; D remains unclear. CDR1 is SNHLY and CDR2 is FYNNEI in the germline V gene. The CDR3 consists of 15 residues. V lost 3 bases, J lost 7 bases, and 13 bases lay in between. CDR3: CASSEAGLGNSPLHF. For the CDR3, the DNA is TGTGCCAGCAGTGAGGCAGGCCTAGGAAATTCACCCCTCCACTTT. Using reference TRBV2 and TRBJ1-6 for the parts outside the CDR3, the full variable domain is EPEVTQTPSHQVTQMGQEVILRCVPISNHLYFYWYRQILGQKVEFLVSFYNNEISEKSEIFDDQFSVERPDGSNFTLKIRSTKLEDSAMYFCASSEAGLGNSPLHFGNGTRLTVT.

The CDR3 nucleotides are TGTGCCAGCAGCCGTGGGGGAGCTGGAAACACCATATATTTT. Its translation is CASSRGGAGNTIYF. The chain links TRBV6-5 to TRBJ1-3, with TRBD1 as a possible D gene (5 bases). The germline V gene has CDR1 MNHEY and CDR2 SVGAGI. V lost 6 bases and J 2 bases, leaving 11 bases between the germline ends. The CDR3 contains 14 residues.

This clone has just a few counts. J is TRBJ1-2 and V is TRBV5-1; D ambiguous. The CDR3 has 14 residues. The V and J ends lost 0 bases and 4 bases respectively, with 10 bases between them. CDR1 is SGHRS, CDR2 YFSETQ, per germline. CDR3 amino acids: CASSLDLGGYGYTF. The CDR3 DNA is TGCGCCAGCAGCTTGGACCTCGGCGGCTATGGCTACACCTTC.

The chain links TRBV30 to TRBJ1-2; D is uncertain. This CDR3 has 13 residues. Trimming left V 3 bases short and J 6 bases short, with 14 bases between. The germline gives CDR1 GTSNPN, CDR2 SVGIG (reference sequence). The CDR3: CAWRVPKSNGYTF. The CDR3 region has the DNA TGTGCCTGGAGGGTCCCAAAATCCAATGGCTACACCTTC.

J is TRBJ1-1 and V is TRBV30; D not resolved. The length of the CDR3 is 13 residues. The germline V gene encodes CDR1 GTSNPN and CDR2 SVGIG (reference sequence). V lost 3 bases and J lost 0, with 8 bases in between. DNA of the CDR3: TGTGCCTGGAGCACGGGCATGAACACTGAAGCTTTCTTT. This encodes CAWSTGMNTEAFF.

The rearrangement uses TRBV2 and TRBJ2-7; the D gene is possibly TRBD1 (6 bases). The germline gives CDR1 SNHLY, CDR2 FYNNEI. Trimming removed 6 bases from V and 12 bases from J, with 15 bases in between. There are 11 residues in the CDR3. This CDR3 is CASRRQVYRYF. As DNA, the CDR3 is TGTGCCAGCAGGAGACAGGTATATCGGTACTTC. Drawing the rest from reference TRBV2 and TRBJ2-7, the complete variable domain is EPEVTQTPSHQVTQMGQEVILRCVPISNHLYFYWYRQILGQKVEFLVSFYNNEISEKSEIFDDQFSVERPDGSNFTLKIRSTKLEDSAMYFCASRRQVYRYFGPGTRLTVT.

The chain uses TRBV18 and TRBJ2-5; 12 nucleotides agree with TRBD2. Unmatched junction bases numbered 8, after V lost 6 bases and J lost 6 bases. Germline CDR1 reads KGHSH; CDR2 reads LQKENI. This CDR3 is built from 15 residues. The CDR3 DNA is TGTGCCAGCTCCCAACTAGCGGGGGGCGACCAGACCCAGTACTTC. The encoded protein is CASSQLAGGDQTQYF.

This clone was seen once. The chain employs TRBV19 and TRBJ1-4; 7 bases line up with TRBD1. The CDR3 has 14 residues. V dropped 6 bases and J dropped 8; count of bases not matched to a gene: 9. Germline V gene data show CDR1 as LNHDA and CDR2 as SQIVND (reference sequence). The CDR3 DNA sequence: TGTGCCAGTAGCTTCAGGGGGGGGAGAGAAAAACTGTTTTTT. It codes for CASSFRGGREKLFF.

DNA of the CDR3: TGTGCCAGTAGTACCCGGGAGGGGAATGGCTACACCTTC. It translates to CASSTREGNGYTF. The V gene is TRBV19, the J gene TRBJ1-2; D is possibly TRBD1 (5 bases). From germline, CDR1 is LNHDA and CDR2 SQIVND (reference sequence). Between the trimmed V and J ends, which lost 4 bases and 6 bases, there was a span of 12 bases. The CDR3 consists of 13 residues.

This clone was picked up a small number of times. CDR3 amino acids: CASSQDVERGTGYTQYF. CDR3 nucleotides: TGCGCCAGCAGCCAAGATGTCGAGCGGGGCACGGGATATACGCAGTATTTT. The chain employs TRBV4-3 and TRBJ2-3, with 7 bases lining up with TRBD2. The CDR3 is made up of 17 amino acids. After removal of 0 bases from V and 7 bases from J, the junction contained 13 bases not matched to a gene. CDR1 is LGHNA and CDR2 is YSLEER in the germline V gene.

The CDR3 sequence: CASSFPGSVDGYTF. In DNA, the CDR3 is TGTGCCAGCAGCTTTCCAGGGTCGGTAGATGGCTACACCTTC. The chain links TRBV7-2 to TRBJ1-2, with a possible D match to TRBD1 (5 bases). The V gene's germline CDR1 is SGHTA and CDR2 FQGNSA. Trimming removed 3 bases from V and 6 bases from J, with 14 bases in between. CDR3 length: 14 amino acids.

This rearrangement joins TRBV15 to TRBJ2-1, with 7 bases that match TRBD2. The CDR3 is 16 amino acids. V gave up 1 base and J gave up 3 bases; unmatched junction bases: 6. Per germline, CDR1 LNHNV and CDR2 YYDKDF (reference sequence). The CDR3 region is CATSRGLAVNYNEQFF. CDR3 DNA: TGTGCCACCAGCAGAGGTCTAGCGGTGAACTACAATGAGCAGTTCTTC.

V and J are TRBV5-1 and TRBJ2-3; D remains ambiguous. Looked up from germline, CDR1 is SGHRS and CDR2 is YFSETQ. Trimming took off 0 bases at V and 4 bases at J, with 12 bases between the two ends. The CDR3 contains 15 residues. CDR3: CASSLGVRMADTQYF. CDR3 in DNA: TGCGCCAGCAGCTTGGGCGTCCGAATGGCAGATACGCAGTATTTT.

The chain joins TRBV6-5 to TRBJ2-7; D not resolved. CDR1 and CDR2 (germline): MNHEY, SVGAGI. Trimming shortened V by 0 bases and J by 3 bases, and 15 bases separated the two germline ends. The length of the CDR3 is 16 residues. The CDR3, as DNA: TGTGCCAGCAGTTACTCGTTCGGCCGGCCCCTCTACGAGCAGTACTTC. Translation gives CASSYSFGRPLYEQYF.

This chain connects TRBV6-5 to TRBJ2-7, with 8 bases lining up with TRBD2. With V trimmed by 2 bases and J by 6 bases, 9 bases remained unmatched. The germline CDR1 and CDR2 sequences are MNHEY and SVGAGI. The CDR3 totals 15 residues. This CDR3 reads CASSYVGRGVREQYF. DNA of the CDR3: TGTGCCAGCAGTTACGTAGGGCGGGGGGTACGCGAGCAGTACTTC.

The V call is TRBV2, the J call TRBJ2-5; the D is unclear. CDR3 length: 11 residues. Deletions cut 6 bases from V and 1 base from J, with 3 bases between. The germline gives CDR1 SNHLY, CDR2 FYNNEI. Here the CDR3 reads CASRTQETQYF. CDR3 nucleotides: TGTGCCAGCAGGACCCAAGAGACCCAGTACTTC.